Below, 20 T cell receptor beta chains from the same sample are listed, as sequenced in a study of T-cell reconstitution after alpha-beta-depleted transplantation in children. As it was prepared, the TCRbeta library received unique molecular identifiers. MiXCR was run by TCRdb on the PCR reads, yielding one entry per CDR3 protein. Of about 980,000 distinct CDR3 sequences detected, about 31% appear once; the ten largest clones hold about 28%. The specimen comprised PBMCs, mostly from graft donor cells, sampled 360 days after TCRalphabeta/CD19-depleted stem cell transplant. The receptors come from a boy in the first two years of life who had a stem cell transplant for SCID, so the T cells may come from the graft donor.

The gene calls are TRBV6-2 or TRBV6-3 and TRBJ2-3; D not certain. The germline gives CDR1 MNHEY, CDR2 SVGEGT. This CDR3 has 17 residues. The V end lost 0 bases, the J end lost 0 bases, and 13 bases lay between the germline ends. CDR3 sequence: CASSYSIQTKSTDTQYF. In DNA form, the CDR3 reads TGTGCCAGCAGTTACTCGATCCAAACAAAGAGCACAGATACGCAGTATTTT.

The chain uses TRBV7-9 and TRBJ2-3, with D perhaps TRBD1 (6 bases). V shed 5 bases and J shed 0 bases, with 15 bases lying between them. Per the germline V gene, CDR1 is SEHNR and CDR2 is FQNEAQ (reference sequence). The CDR3 is made up of 16 amino acids. CDR3 loop: CASSKAGATSTDTQYF. The CDR3 nucleotides are TGTGCCAGCAGCAAAGCAGGGGCCACTAGCACAGATACGCAGTATTTT.

V and J are TRBV15 and TRBJ2-2; no definite D call. The germline CDR1 and CDR2 sequences are LNHNV and YYDKDF (reference sequence). V lost 0 bases to trimming and J lost 8 bases, with 7 bases between them. CDR3 length: 13 residues. In nucleotides, the CDR3 is TGTGCCACCAGCAGAGATGAGAAGGGGGAGCTGTTTTTT. It specifies CATSRDEKGELFF.

V and J are TRBV7-9 and TRBJ1-1; tentative D call: TRBD1 (5 bases). Deletions cut 3 bases from V and 5 bases from J, with 16 bases between. Germline V lookup: CDR1 SEHNR, CDR2 FQNEAQ (reference sequence). The CDR3 runs to 15 residues. CDR3 sequence (DNA): TGTGCCAGCAGCTTTCGGGGACGGGGAAGGACTGAAGCTTTCTTT. Its protein is CASSFRGRGRTEAFF.

This clonotype came up a few times. The J gene is TRBJ2-2, the V gene TRBV5-1, with D possibly TRBD2 on 6 matching bases. Per germline, CDR1 SGHRS and CDR2 YFSETQ. The CDR3 is 15 residues long. V shed 3 bases and J shed 7 bases, with 16 bases lying between them. This CDR3 is CASSSPVAAGGELFF. The CDR3 coding sequence is TGCGCCAGCAGCTCGCCCGTAGCGGCGGGCGGGGAGCTGTTTTTT. The full variable domain, its missing parts supplied by reference TRBV5-1 and TRBJ2-2, is KAGVTQTPRYLIKTRGQQVTLSCSPISGHRSVSWYQQTPGQGLQFLFEYFSETQRNKGNFPGRFSGRQFSNSRSEMNVSTLELGDSALYLCASSSPVAAGGELFFGEGSRLTVL.

This chain's CDR3 is CASSLRGAGLSYEQYF. The CDR3 coding sequence is TGTGCCAGCAGTTTAAGGGGGGCGGGGCTTTCCTACGAGCAGTACTTC. This chain joins TRBV28 and TRBJ2-7; D possibly matches TRBD1 or TRBD2 (6 bases each). V was pared by 2 bases and J by 1 base, with 15 bases between. Germline lookup yields CDR1 MDHEN and CDR2 SYDVKM. This CDR3 contains 16 residues.

V and J are TRBV6-2 or TRBV6-3 and TRBJ1-1; TRBD1 is a possible D gene (5 bases). The CDR3 sequence is 11 residues long. Germline V CDR1 and CDR2: MNHEY, SVGEGT. V dropped 6 bases and J dropped 7 bases, with 9 bases sitting between them. CDR3 bases: TGTGCCAGCAGCGTCAGGGATGAAGCTTTCTTT. Its translation is CASSVRDEAFF.

This clonotype was detected a few times. The chain uses TRBV20-1 and TRBJ2-1; TRBD2 might be the D (7 bases). Germline V gene sequence: CDR1 DFQATT, CDR2 SNEGSKA (reference sequence). This CDR3 has 16 residues. The germline V and J ends were trimmed by 3 bases and 9 bases, with 24 bases remaining between them. The CDR3 loop reads CSARARGRVEWSEQFF. DNA for the CDR3: TGCAGTGCTAGGGCGCGGGGGCGAGTTGAGTGGTCTGAGCAGTTCTTC.

The rearrangement joins TRBV5-6 to TRBJ2-1; TRBD2 aligns across 8 bases. The CDR3 runs 16 residues. Germline V lookup: CDR1 SGHDT, CDR2 YYEEEE. V was pared by 0 bases and J by 8 bases, with 10 bases of the junction left unmatched. The CDR3 region is CASSLESGGGSHEQFF. The DNA of the CDR3 is TGTGCCAGCAGCTTGGAAAGCGGGGGCGGCAGCCATGAGCAGTTCTTC.

This clonotype has just a few counts. This rearrangement joins TRBV4-1 to TRBJ2-7, with D perhaps matching TRBD1 or TRBD2 (5 bases each). Germline V gene lookup returns CDR1 MGHRA and CDR2 YSYEKL. V shed 5 bases and J shed 2 bases, with 13 bases lying between them. The CDR3 loop spans 14 amino acids. The CDR3 here is CASSNRDGPYEQYF. The CDR3 nucleotides read TGCGCCAGCAGCAACCGGGACGGCCCCTACGAGCAGTACTTC.

The chain is built from TRBV11-1 and TRBJ2-3, with TRBD2 matching 8 bases. V was pared by 2 bases and J by 7 bases, with 17 bases of the junction left unmatched. CDR3 length equals 18 residues. Germline V CDR1 and CDR2: SGHAT, FQDESV (reference sequence). The CDR3: CASSLLLVGLGVGNTQYF. The CDR3 region has the DNA TGTGCCAGCAGCTTATTACTGGTGGGACTAGGAGTCGGGAATACGCAGTATTTT.

This clonotype was detected only a few times. The genes are TRBV3-1 and TRBJ2-1, with 10 bases matching TRBD2. Germline V gives CDR1 LGHDT, CDR2 YNNKEL (reference sequence). CDR3 length equals 17 residues. Trimming took 0 bases from V and 8 from J; bases not matched to a gene: 10. The CDR3 is CASSQEIERGGLDEQFF. CDR3 in DNA: TGTGCCAGCAGCCAAGAGATAGAGCGGGGGGGCTTGGATGAGCAGTTCTTC.

A few counts support this clonotype. The V and J genes are TRBV29-1 and TRBJ2-7; D is unclear. The CDR3 length is 11 residues. The V end was cut by 4 bases, the J end by 4 bases, with 8 bases between. Germline V gives CDR1 SQVTM, CDR2 ANQGSEA. The CDR3 protein is CSVGNPYEQYF. In nucleotides, the CDR3 is TGCAGCGTTGGGAACCCTTACGAGCAGTACTTC.

The chain uses TRBV2 and TRBJ2-3, with D unresolved. The germline V gene encodes CDR1 SNHLY and CDR2 FYNNEI. The CDR3 is 10 residues long. V was pared by 10 bases and J by 1 base, with 3 bases between. CDR3 DNA sequence: TGTGCCACTGGCACAGATACGCAGTATTTT. It translates to CATGTDTQYF.

This clonotype has only a few counts. The chain is built from TRBV27 and TRBJ2-1, with a possible D match to TRBD1 (6 bases). The V end was cut by 8 bases, the J end by 7 bases, with 18 bases between. Germline V gene sequence: CDR1 MNHEY, CDR2 SMNVEV (reference sequence). The CDR3 runs 14 residues. CDR3: CASHRAGSGNEQFF. Here the CDR3 DNA reads TGTGCCAGCCACAGGGCGGGTTCGGGGAATGAGCAGTTCTTC.

This clonotype was detected a few times. The chain is built from TRBV16 and TRBJ1-4, with D hard to call. There are 15 residues in the CDR3. V was clipped by 4 bases and J by 3 bases, with 12 bases between them. Per germline, CDR1 KGHSY and CDR2 FQNENV. CDR3 amino acids: CASSRQQPPNEKLFF. CDR3 coding DNA: TGTGCCAGCAGCCGACAACAGCCACCTAATGAAAAACTGTTTTTT.

V and J are TRBV29-1 and TRBJ2-1; a weak D match, TRBD2 (5 bases). V was clipped by 4 bases and J by 4 bases, with 11 bases between them. This CDR3 has 13 residues. CDR1 and CDR2 from the germline V gene are SQVTM and ANQGSEA. The CDR3 here is CSVGVSGYNEQFF. CDR3 in DNA: TGCAGCGTTGGTGTTTCGGGGTACAATGAGCAGTTCTTC.

The chain joins TRBV5-1 to TRBJ1-4; D is undetermined. The CDR3 covers 12 residues. V lost 3 bases to trimming and J lost 4 bases, with 4 bases between them. In germline, CDR1 is SGHRS, CDR2 YFSETQ. The CDR3 DNA reads TGCGCCAGCAGCTGGGATAATGAAAAACTGTTTTTT. Translated, it gives CASSWDNEKLFF.

This clonotype came up a few times. The chain uses TRBV4-2 and TRBJ2-4; 14 bases are a match to TRBD2. The CDR3 extends over 18 amino acids. V lost 2 bases, J lost 6 bases, and 9 bases stayed unmatched. The germline gives CDR1 LGHNA, CDR2 YNFKEQ. CDR3 in amino acids: CASSQPRGGTSGGNIQYF. The CDR3 nucleotides read TGTGCCAGCAGCCAACCTAGGGGAGGGACTAGCGGGGGAAACATTCAGTACTTC.

The chain is built from TRBV30 and TRBJ2-1, with a possible D match to TRBD1 (7 bases). This CDR3 region has 17 residues. CDR1 is GTSNPN, CDR2 SVGIG, per germline (reference sequence). V was shortened by 3 bases and J by 0 bases, with 18 bases between the two germline ends. The CDR3 loop reads CAWSQGGGPSSYNEQFF. In nucleotides, the CDR3 is TGTGCCTGGAGCCAGGGGGGCGGGCCGAGCTCCTACAATGAGCAGTTCTTC.